Presented here are 26 T cell receptor beta chains from one specimen sequenced in a study of cytomegalovirus exposure and HLA in healthy donors. With 60 Vbeta and 13 Jbeta primers, the PCR was carried out. The data were produced by immunoSEQ multiplex PCR, yet TCRdb's version contains in-frame clones alone and is incomplete. Of over 100,000 clones listed, 80% to 85% are singletons. The sample comprised PBMCs. These receptors originate from a woman between 50 and 59 years old in good health and CMV-seropositive.

This clone was counted between two and nine times. CDR3 amino acids: CASSLDRGDPYGYTF. Here the CDR3 DNA reads TGTGCCAGCAGCTTGGACAGGGGGGATCCCTATGGCTACACCTTC. This chain connects TRBV7-8 to TRBJ1-2; 10 bases are shared with TRBD1. V trimming: 3 bases; J trimming: 4 bases; junction bases outside the gene matches: 5. CDR1 is SGHVS and CDR2 is FQNEAQ in the germline V gene. The length of the CDR3 is 15 residues.

V usage is TRBV4-3 and J usage is TRBJ2-1, with 7 nucleotides matching TRBD1. The junction had 8 bases not matched to a gene; V was cut back by 2 bases and J by 10 bases. The length of the CDR3 is 14 residues. The V gene's germline CDR1 is LGHNA and CDR2 YSLEER. CDR3 coding DNA: TGCGCCAGCAGCCAATCGGGGCGAGGGGGCGAGCAGTTCTTC. Amino acids: CASSQSGRGGEQFF.

The chain is built from TRBV28 and TRBJ1-5; TRBD1 agrees at 8 bases. This CDR3 is built from 17 residues. V shed 4 bases, J shed 5 bases, and the junction held 13 bases outside the gene matches. Germline values: CDR1 MDHEN, CDR2 SYDVKM. In DNA form, the CDR3 reads TGTGCCAGCAGTTCCGGGGGAGGACAGGGTCTCTATCAGCCCCAGCATTTT. Protein product: CASSSGGGQGLYQPQHF. Full variable domain (missing parts from reference TRBV28 and TRBJ1-5): DVKVTQSSRYLVKRTGEKVFLECVQDMDHENMFWYRQDPGLGLRLIYFSYDVKMKEKGDIPEGYSVSREKKERFSLILESASTNQTSMYLCASSSGGGQGLYQPQHFGDGTRLSIL.

The chain recombines TRBV15 with TRBJ1-4, with TRBD1 matching over 10 bases. There are 15 residues in the CDR3. V lost 5 bases to trimming and J lost 10 bases; unmatched junction nucleotides: 10. The germline gives CDR1 LNHNV, CDR2 YYDKDF (reference sequence). The DNA for the CDR3 is TGTGCCACCAGCTCACGGACAGGGGGGAAAGGAAAACTGTTTTTT. Protein: CATSSRTGGKGKLFF.

The chain carries TRBV19 and TRBJ1-1, with D unclear. The CDR3 length is 13 residues. Germline V gives CDR1 LNHDA, CDR2 SQIVND (reference sequence). V was shortened by 6 bases and J by 1 base, with 9 bases between the two germline ends. The CDR3 region has the DNA TGTGCCAGTAGGGCTACAGCGAACACTGAAGCTTTCTTT. Encoded protein: CASRATANTEAFF.

This clone came up a few times. This chain uses TRBV6-5 with TRBJ1-3; D gene uncertain. The CDR3 sequence is 11 residues long. Trimming took off 2 bases at V and 8 bases at J, with 4 bases between the two ends. In germline, CDR1 is MNHEY, CDR2 SVGAGI. The CDR3 here is CASSYADTIYF. The CDR3, as DNA: TGTGCCAGCAGTTACGCGGACACCATATATTTT.

This clone came up once. The chain employs TRBV4-3 and TRBJ2-3, with D possibly matching TRBD2 (5 bases). The CDR3 runs to 16 residues. The V gene's germline CDR1 is LGHNA and CDR2 YSLEER. V was clipped by 0 bases and J by 5 bases, with 15 bases between them. The CDR3 bases are TGCGCCAGCAGCCAAGATGTCGGGATTTCCGGAGATACGCAGTATTTT. Translation gives CASSQDVGISGDTQYF.

CDR3 coding DNA: TGTGCCAGAAGACAGGGGAGCTCCTATAATTCACCCCTCCACTTT. The encoded protein is CARRQGSSYNSPLHF. V and J are TRBV27 and TRBJ1-6; 8 bases align to TRBD1. The CDR3 extends over 15 amino acids. V trimming: 9 bases; J trimming: 0 bases; junction bases outside the gene matches: 4. Per germline, CDR1 MNHEY and CDR2 SMNVEV (reference sequence).

This sequence joins TRBV7-2 and TRBJ1-5; 11 bases line up with TRBD1. Germline V gene sequence: CDR1 SGHTA, CDR2 FQGNSA. V was pared by 5 bases and J by 5 bases, with 5 bases of the junction left unmatched. CDR3 size: 15 residues. In nucleotides, the CDR3 is TGTGCCAGCAGCCCCGGGACAGGGGGATATCAGCCCCAGCATTTT. Amino acids: CASSPGTGGYQPQHF.

The J gene is TRBJ2-3, the V gene TRBV5-4; 9 bases agree with TRBD2. The CDR3 runs 15 residues. V lost 4 bases and J lost 1; bases outside the gene matches: 4. Germline CDR1 reads SGHNT; CDR2 reads YYREEE (reference sequence). The CDR3 loop reads CASSPSGIRTDTQYF. Here the CDR3 DNA reads TGTGCCAGCAGCCCTAGCGGGATCCGCACAGATACGCAGTATTTT.

This clone was found a few times. V and J are TRBV7-2 and TRBJ1-2, with unresolved D. The CDR3 is 12 residues long. Trimming shortened V by 5 bases and J by 8 bases, and 12 bases separated the two germline ends. CDR1 and CDR2 (germline): SGHTA, FQGNSA. The CDR3 here is CASSLTPWGYTF. The CDR3 nucleotides are TGTGCCAGCAGCCTAACCCCGTGGGGCTACACCTTC. The full variable domain, its missing parts supplied by reference TRBV7-2 and TRBJ1-2, is GAGVSQSPSNKVTEKGKDVELRCDPISGHTALYWYRQSLGQGLEFLIYFQGNSAPDKSGLPSDRFSAERTGGSVSTLTIQRTQQEDSAVYLCASSLTPWGYTFGSGTRLTVV.

J is TRBJ2-3 and V is TRBV11-2; 10 bases are a match to TRBD2. With V trimmed by 6 bases and J by 7 bases, 10 bases remained unmatched. This CDR3 has 15 residues. Germline V CDR1 and CDR2: SGHAT, FQNNGV. CDR3 nucleotides: TGTGCCAGCAGACTAGCGGGGATACAAGGCAATACGCAGTATTTT. This sequence encodes CASRLAGIQGNTQYF.

Comment on this clone: Other DNA variants within this sample encode the same CDR3. The chain carries TRBV7-8 and TRBJ2-2; 12 nucleotides align to TRBD2. The CDR3 consists of 17 residues. Germline trimming cut 5 bases from V and 6 bases from J; bases unmatched to any gene: 10. Germline V gene data show CDR1 as SGHVS and CDR2 as FQNEAQ. DNA of the CDR3: TGTGCCAGCAGCCTAGAGGCTAGCGGGGGGGTGCCCGGGGAGCTGTTTTTT. Residues: CASSLEASGGVPGELFF.

J is TRBJ2-3 and V is TRBV19, with 11 bases that match TRBD2. The V gene's germline CDR1 is LNHDA and CDR2 SQIVND (reference sequence). The CDR3 has 18 residues. V shed 5 bases and J 2 bases; nucleotides not matched to a gene: 12. The CDR3 region has the DNA TGTGCCAGTAGTTCCTTGCTAGCGGGAGGAGGGGACACAGATACGCAGTATTTT. The encoded protein is CASSSLLAGGGDTDTQYF.

The J gene is TRBJ2-2, the V gene TRBV10-3; 10 bases fit TRBD2. The CDR3 is 14 residues long. The germline CDR1 and CDR2 sequences are ENHRY and SYGVKD. V trimming: 7 bases; J trimming: 5 bases; junction bases outside the gene matches: 4. The CDR3: CAINPGLATGELFF. The CDR3 DNA sequence: TGTGCCATCAATCCGGGACTAGCGACCGGGGAGCTGTTTTTT.

This chain joins TRBV7-9 and TRBJ1-1; D perhaps matches TRBD1 (6 bases). Trimming shortened V by 2 bases and J by 0 bases, and 10 bases separated the two germline ends. Germline CDR1 is SEHNR and CDR2 is FQNEAQ (reference sequence). This CDR3 has 15 amino acids. The DNA of the CDR3 is TGTGCCAGCAGCTTACAAGGGACAATGAACACTGAAGCTTTCTTT. It specifies CASSLQGTMNTEAFF. Supplemented by reference TRBV7-9 and TRBJ1-1, the full variable domain reads DTGVSQNPRHKITKRGQNVTFRCDPISEHNRLYWYRQTLGQGPEFLTYFQNEAQLEKSRLLSDRFSAERPKGSFSTLEIQRTEQGDSAMYLCASSLQGTMNTEAFFGQGTRLTVV.

The rearrangement joins TRBV4-2 to TRBJ2-7; 10 nucleotides agree with TRBD1. The CDR3 consists of 14 residues. Losses at the gene ends were 4 bases for V and 5 bases for J; bases not matched to a gene: 5. CDR1 is LGHNA and CDR2 is YNFKEQ in the germline V gene. CDR3 coding DNA: TGTGCCAGCAGCCTTATGGGACAGGGGAACGAGCAGTACTTC. This encodes CASSLMGQGNEQYF.

The CDR3 reads CASLTGQGGDTQYF. The CDR3 DNA reads TGCGCCAGCTTGACGGGACAGGGCGGGGATACGCAGTATTTT. The rearrangement joins TRBV5-1 to TRBJ2-3, with 9 bases fitting TRBD1. This CDR3 spans 14 amino acids. Trimming removed 7 bases from V and 6 bases from J; junction bases left unmatched: 9. The germline V gene has CDR1 SGHRS and CDR2 YFSETQ.

The rearrangement uses TRBV14 and TRBJ2-3; D not resolved. The CDR3 totals 14 residues. Germline loops: CDR1 SGHDN, CDR2 FVKESK. The V end was cut by 5 bases, the J end by 2 bases, with 11 bases between. The CDR3 loop is CASSYAGSTDTQYF. The CDR3 nucleotides read TGTGCCAGCAGCTATGCAGGCTCCACAGATACGCAGTATTTT.

This chain joins TRBV7-9 and TRBJ1-6, with TRBD1 matching over 8 bases. The CDR3 contains 15 residues. CDR1 is SEHNR, CDR2 FQNEAQ, per germline (reference sequence). V shed 5 bases and J 10 bases; nucleotides not matched to a gene: 10. CDR3 DNA: TGTGCCAGCAGCGATTCGACAGGGGCGAACTCACCCCTCCACTTT. Its translation is CASSDSTGANSPLHF.

The chain recombines TRBV18 with TRBJ1-1; perhaps TRBD1 as D (5 bases). The ends were cut back, 2 bases at V and 9 bases at J, with 19 bases in the middle. Per germline, CDR1 KGHSH and CDR2 LQKENI. The CDR3 loop spans 15 amino acids. The CDR3 spells CASSPVTKLTEKAFF. CDR3 in DNA: TGTGCCAGCTCACCAGTCACGAAGTTGACAGAAAAAGCTTTCTTT.

On this clone: This same CDR3 is encoded by further DNA sequences in the sample. This rearrangement joins TRBV7-2 to TRBJ2-1, with TRBD2 matching over 13 bases. J gave up 4 bases and V 3 bases, and 0 bases lay outside the gene matches. Germline V gene sequence: CDR1 SGHTA, CDR2 FQGNSA. This CDR3 is built from 15 residues. For the CDR3, the DNA is TGTGCCAGCAGCTTGGGACTAGCGGGGTACAATGAGCAGTTCTTC. Translated, it gives CASSLGLAGYNEQFF.

The chain has TRBV6-5 and TRBJ2-7, with D possibly TRBD1 on 5 matching bases. The CDR3 consists of 14 residues. Trimming pared 6 bases from V and 0 bases from J, leaving 12 bases between. The germline V gene has CDR1 MNHEY and CDR2 SVGAGI. Written as DNA, the CDR3 is TGTGCCAGCAGGGCGCCAGGGTTCTCCTACGAGCAGTACTTC. Translation gives CASRAPGFSYEQYF.

The V and J genes are TRBV11-2 and TRBJ2-3; D gene uncertain. The CDR3 sequence is 12 residues long. Germline assignment: CDR1 SGHAT and CDR2 FQNNGV. Trimming took off 5 bases at V and 6 bases at J, with 9 bases between the two ends. The DNA of the CDR3 is TGTGCCAGCAGCCCATCGAGGGATACGCAGTATTTT. Protein: CASSPSRDTQYF.

The chain recombines TRBV5-1 with TRBJ2-7; tentatively, D is TRBD2 (5 bases). Trimming took off 2 bases at V and 2 bases at J, with 11 bases between the two ends. Looked up from germline, CDR1 is SGHRS and CDR2 is YFSETQ. The CDR3 spans 14 residues. The CDR3 nucleotides read TGCGCCAGCAGCTTAGCGGCGGAGACCTACGAGCAGTACTTC. Its translation: CASSLAAETYEQYF.

As DNA, the CDR3 is TGTGCCAGTAGTATAGATCTGGACAGCCAAGAGACCCAGTACTTC. Amino acid sequence: CASSIDLDSQETQYF. The chain has TRBV19 and TRBJ2-5, with D possibly being TRBD1 (6 bases). With 0 bases removed from V and 1 base from J, the gap between germline ends came to 9 bases. Germline CDR1 and CDR2: LNHDA and SQIVND (reference sequence). The CDR3 sequence is 15 residues long. Filled out from reference TRBV19 and TRBJ2-5, the complete variable domain reads DGGITQSPKYLFRKEGQNVTLSCEQNLNHDAMYWYRQDPGQGLRLIYYSQIVNDFQKGDIAEGYSVSREKKESFPLTVTSAQKNPTAFYLCASSIDLDSQETQYFGPGTRLLVL.